The 26 T cell receptor beta chains below all came from one sample that was sequenced in a study of T cell changes during pregnancy in multiple sclerosis. Some clones are missing from TCRdb's copy, which holds only in-frame ones; the method was immunoSEQ multiplex PCR. Altogether roughly 37,000 clones are present, around 92% being singletons, with the ten largest covering around a quarter. The material was CD8+ T cells from peripheral blood mononuclear cells, obtained before pregnancy. These receptors were collected from a female donor with multiple sclerosis, enrolled in a pregnancy study.

The CDR3 DNA sequence: TGTGCCAGCAGCTCCACCACAGGGGAGACCTACGAGCAGTACTTC. Translation: CASSSTTGETYEQYF. The chain joins TRBV13 to TRBJ2-7; 7 nucleotides align to TRBD1. V trimming: 4 bases; J trimming: 2 bases; junction bases outside the gene matches: 8. The length of the CDR3 is 15 residues. Germline CDR1 reads PRHDT; CDR2 reads FYEKMQ (reference sequence).

The sample holds one count of this clone. The rearrangement joins TRBV28 to TRBJ2-1, with 8 bases aligning to TRBD2. This CDR3 is 17 amino acids long. Trimming cost V 6 bases and J 2 bases; bases outside gene matches: 12. Germline CDR1 MDHEN, CDR2 SYDVKM. The CDR3 DNA reads TGTGCCAGCAGGGTATTGACTAGCGCCTACCCCTACAATGAGCAGTTCTTC. Translation gives CASRVLTSAYPYNEQFF.

The chain combines TRBV7-6 with TRBJ2-5; TRBD2 is a possible D gene (6 bases). The CDR3 has 12 amino acids. Germline-derived CDR1 and CDR2 are SGHVS and FNYEAQ. With 4 bases removed from V and 11 bases from J, the gap between germline ends came to 14 bases. CDR3 loop: CASSSQGLEQYF. The CDR3, as DNA: TGTGCCAGCAGCTCGCAGGGACTGGAGCAGTACTTC.

V and J are TRBV27 and TRBJ2-7; 10 positions agree with TRBD1. The CDR3 spans 15 residues. CDR1 is MNHEY, CDR2 SMNVEV, per germline (reference sequence). J was trimmed by 3 bases and V by 4 bases; bases with no gene match: 6. The DNA for the CDR3 is TGTGCCAGCAGTTCACCAGGACAGGGGGTCTACGAGCAGTACTTC. Encoded protein: CASSSPGQGVYEQYF.

V usage is TRBV10-2 and J usage is TRBJ2-1; perhaps TRBD1 as D (6 bases). The CDR3 spans 15 residues. V was shortened by 6 bases and J by 0 bases, with 12 bases between the two germline ends. Germline V gives CDR1 WSHSY, CDR2 SAAADI. In nucleotides, the CDR3 is TGCGCCAGCAGAAGCGTCAGGGGCTCCTACAATGAGCAGTTCTTC. This sequence encodes CASRSVRGSYNEQFF.

This rearrangement joins TRBV7-9 to TRBJ1-2, with 9 bases that match TRBD1. The length of the CDR3 is 17 residues. CDR1 and CDR2 from the germline V gene are SEHNR and FQNEAQ (reference sequence). V lost 4 bases, J lost 3 bases, and 12 bases stayed unmatched. CDR3 in amino acids: CASSSNRGLREDYGYTF. The CDR3 DNA reads as TGTGCCAGCAGCTCGAACAGGGGGCTAAGGGAGGACTATGGCTACACCTTC.

The chain couples TRBV19 to TRBJ1-5; perhaps TRBD1 as D (6 bases). The germline V and J ends were trimmed by 8 bases and 8 bases, with 16 bases remaining between them. CDR1 is LNHDA, CDR2 SQIVND, per germline (reference sequence). The CDR3 loop spans 13 amino acids. The CDR3 DNA reads TGTGCCAGTGGGGTGGGGGGGCTGGAGCCCCAGCATTTT. It codes for CASGVGGLEPQHF.

The table lists this clone with a count of one. This chain joins TRBV27 and TRBJ2-7; 11 positions agree with TRBD2. The CDR3 is 14 amino acids. After removal of 4 bases from V and 3 bases from J, the junction contained 2 bases not matched to a gene. The germline V gene has CDR1 MNHEY and CDR2 SMNVEV (reference sequence). CDR3 loop: CASSYTSGSYEQYF. DNA of the CDR3: TGTGCCAGCAGTTATACTAGCGGGAGCTACGAGCAGTACTTC.

This rearrangement joins TRBV7-2 to TRBJ1-1; 7 positions agree with TRBD1. Trimming removed 8 bases from V and 4 bases from J; junction bases left unmatched: 10. CDR1 is SGHTA, CDR2 FQGNSA, per germline. CDR3 length: 14 residues. The CDR3: CASRTRGYGTEAFF. The CDR3 DNA reads TGTGCCAGCCGTACCAGGGGGTACGGCACTGAAGCTTTCTTT. Drawing the rest from reference TRBV7-2 and TRBJ1-1, the complete variable domain is GAGVSQSPSNKVTEKGKDVELRCDPISGHTALYWYRQSLGQGLEFLIYFQGNSAPDKSGLPSDRFSAERTGGSVSTLTIQRTQQEDSAVYLCASRTRGYGTEAFFGQGTRLTVV.

The J gene is TRBJ2-3, the V gene TRBV7-6; tentatively, D is TRBD1 (6 bases). This CDR3 comprises 16 residues. V was trimmed by 1 base and J by 5 bases, leaving 16 bases between them. Germline CDR1 and CDR2: SGHVS and FNYEAQ. CDR3 in DNA: TGTGCCAGCAGCTTAGTAGCGCTCAGGGGTGGAGATACGCAGTATTTT. It is translated as CASSLVALRGGDTQYF.

The V call is TRBV19, the J call TRBJ1-5; no clear D gene. The ends were cut back, 3 bases at V and 5 bases at J, with 11 bases in the middle. The V gene's germline CDR1 is LNHDA and CDR2 SQIVND (reference sequence). The CDR3 consists of 14 residues. The CDR3 DNA reads TGTGCCAGTAGTATCGGGGTAGGCGATCAGCCCCAGCATTTT. Its protein is CASSIGVGDQPQHF.

The CDR3 DNA reads as TGTGCCACCAGCAGAGCGAGGAACACTGAAGCTTTCTTT. Its protein product is CATSRARNTEAFF. This rearrangement joins TRBV15 to TRBJ1-1, with no clear D. Trimming took off 1 base at V and 1 base at J, with 4 bases between the two ends. CDR1 is LNHNV and CDR2 is YYDKDF in the germline V gene (reference sequence). The CDR3 extends over 13 amino acids. The entire variable domain, with the rest obtained from reference TRBV15 and TRBJ1-1, is as follows: DAMVIQNPRYQVTQFGKPVTLSCSQTLNHNVMYWYQQKSSQAPKLLFHYYDKDFNNEADTPDNFQSRRPNTSFCFLDIRSPGLGDTAMYLCATSRARNTEAFFGQGTRLTVV.

V usage is TRBV6-5 and J usage is TRBJ2-1, with 10 bases matching TRBD2. Looked up from germline, CDR1 is MNHEY and CDR2 is SVGAGI. J gave up 2 bases and V 4 bases, and 2 bases lay outside the gene matches. The CDR3 length is 15 residues. CDR3 protein: CASSSAGGTYNEQFF. The DNA of the CDR3 is TGTGCCAGCAGTTCAGCGGGGGGGACCTACAATGAGCAGTTCTTC.

The chain carries TRBV6-1 and TRBJ1-5; no clear D. The V and J ends lost 6 bases and 4 bases respectively, with 10 bases between them. CDR1 is MNHNS and CDR2 is SASEGT in the germline V gene. The CDR3 is 13 amino acids. CDR3 sequence reads: CASRDGRNQPQHF. The CDR3 nucleotides are TGTGCCAGCAGGGACGGGAGAAATCAGCCCCAGCATTTT.

This clone was counted many times. The V and J genes are TRBV2 and TRBJ1-1; TRBD1 matches at 10 bases. The CDR3 extends over 14 amino acids. Germline lookup yields CDR1 SNHLY and CDR2 FYNNEI. J was trimmed by 5 bases and V by 5 bases; bases with no gene match: 5. CDR3 amino acids: CASSLDRGKTEAFF. DNA for the CDR3: TGTGCCAGCAGTTTGGACAGGGGGAAGACTGAAGCTTTCTTT.

This chain connects TRBV28 to TRBJ2-5; tentatively, D is TRBD1 (5 bases). Trimming pared 3 bases from V and 2 bases from J, leaving 16 bases between. The germline V gene encodes CDR1 MDHEN and CDR2 SYDVKM. The length of the CDR3 is 16 residues. The CDR3 loop reads CASSFLGEGAQETQYF. DNA for the CDR3: TGTGCCAGCAGTTTCCTAGGGGAAGGGGCACAAGAGACCCAGTACTTC.

This clone was detected once. The chain links TRBV19 to TRBJ2-3, with 8 bases matching TRBD2. Germline loops: CDR1 LNHDA, CDR2 SQIVND (reference sequence). The V segment lost 8 bases and the J segment 1 base; nucleotides outside the gene matches: 5. This CDR3 contains 14 residues. The CDR3 loop is CASEARGGTDTQYF. CDR3 coding DNA: TGTGCCAGTGAAGCGCGGGGGGGCACAGATACGCAGTATTTT. Full variable domain (outside the CDR3, taken from reference TRBV19 and TRBJ2-3): DGGITQSPKYLFRKEGQNVTLSCEQNLNHDAMYWYRQDPGQGLRLIYYSQIVNDFQKGDIAEGYSVSREKKESFPLTVTSAQKNPTAFYLCASEARGGTDTQYFGPGTRLTVL.

The chain carries TRBV28 and TRBJ1-5; 11 nucleotides agree with TRBD1. CDR1 and CDR2 (germline): MDHEN, SYDVKM. CDR3 length: 16 residues. V shed 5 bases, J shed 3 bases, and the junction held 6 bases outside the gene matches. In DNA, the CDR3 is TGTGCCAGCAGTCCGGGGACAGGGGGAGTCAATCAGCCCCAGCATTTT. Translation gives CASSPGTGGVNQPQHF.

The rearrangement uses TRBV7-2 and TRBJ1-2, with unresolved D. The germline V gene has CDR1 SGHTA and CDR2 FQGNSA. The CDR3 spans 16 residues. V lost 5 bases and J 1 base, leaving 17 bases between the germline ends. CDR3 DNA: TGTGCCAGCAGCCACCCCGACCATTACTATAACTATGGCTACACCTTC. This encodes CASSHPDHYYNYGYTF. The whole variable domain, filled in from reference TRBV7-2 and TRBJ1-2, reads GAGVSQSPSNKVTEKGKDVELRCDPISGHTALYWYRQSLGQGLEFLIYFQGNSAPDKSGLPSDRFSAERTGGSVSTLTIQRTQQEDSAVYLCASSHPDHYYNYGYTFGSGTRLTVV.

This chain connects TRBV9 to TRBJ2-7; D might be TRBD1 (5 bases). V was trimmed by 4 bases and J by 3 bases, leaving 20 bases between them. This CDR3 contains 16 residues. Germline V gene data show CDR1 as SGDLS and CDR2 as YYNGEE. The CDR3 DNA reads TGTGCCAGCAGCCAAACCGGACATACCAAGGTCTACGAGCAGTACTTC. Amino acid sequence: CASSQTGHTKVYEQYF.

The V and J genes are TRBV27 and TRBJ1-3, with D hard to call. The germline gives CDR1 MNHEY, CDR2 SMNVEV (reference sequence). The CDR3 extends over 14 amino acids. Trimming took 6 bases from V and 1 from J, leaving 10 bases between them. The CDR3 DNA follows: TGTGCCAGCAGCCCCTCGGGATCTGGAAACACCATATATTTT. It translates to CASSPSGSGNTIYF.

The chain is built from TRBV2 and TRBJ2-3; 8 bases are a match to TRBD1. The junction had 14 bases not matched to a gene; V was cut back by 3 bases and J by 3 bases. The CDR3 is 18 residues long. Per germline, CDR1 SNHLY and CDR2 FYNNEI. The CDR3, as DNA: TGTGCCAGCAGTGACGGGACAGGCTGGGGGCGGTCGACAGATACGCAGTATTTT. Translation gives CASSDGTGWGRSTDTQYF.

The rearrangement uses TRBV15 and TRBJ2-7; D possibly corresponds to TRBD2 (5 bases). The V end was cut by 4 bases, the J end by 5 bases, with 21 bases between. CDR3 size: 16 residues. The germline V gene has CDR1 LNHNV and CDR2 YYDKDF (reference sequence). For the CDR3, the DNA is TGTGCCACCAGCATTGGGAGAAGTTTGAGGTCCCACGAGCAGTACTTC. It translates to CATSIGRSLRSHEQYF. Complete variable domain (other parts from reference TRBV15 and TRBJ2-7): DAMVIQNPRYQVTQFGKPVTLSCSQTLNHNVMYWYQQKSSQAPKLLFHYYDKDFNNEADTPDNFQSRRPNTSFCFLDIRSPGLGDTAMYLCATSIGRSLRSHEQYFGPGTRLTVT.

This chain uses TRBV27 with TRBJ2-4; 8 bases fit TRBD1. Germline loops: CDR1 MNHEY, CDR2 SMNVEV (reference sequence). V was pared by 2 bases and J by 0 bases, with 9 bases of the junction left unmatched. This CDR3 region has 18 residues. The CDR3 DNA follows: TGTGCCAGCAGTTTAAAGGGGACAGGACAACTAGCCAAAAACATTCAGTACTTC. Translating it yields CASSLKGTGQLAKNIQYF.

The V call is TRBV2, the J call TRBJ1-3, with D uncertain. CDR1 SNHLY and CDR2 FYNNEI come from the germline V gene. V lost 7 bases and J 0 bases, leaving 19 bases between the germline ends. The CDR3 is made up of 17 amino acids. The CDR3 sequence: CASKGTSGLISGNTIYF. The DNA of the CDR3 is TGTGCCAGCAAGGGAACCTCTGGACTGATCTCTGGAAACACCATATATTTT.

The J gene is TRBJ2-7, the V gene TRBV27; maybe TRBD1 (6 bases). The V end lost 5 bases, the J end lost 4 bases, and 12 bases lay between the germline ends. Looked up from germline, CDR1 is MNHEY and CDR2 is SMNVEV (reference sequence). This CDR3 spans 13 amino acids. In nucleotides, the CDR3 is TGTGCCAGCAGTACAGGGACCCATTACGAGCAGTACTTC. Its translation is CASSTGTHYEQYF.